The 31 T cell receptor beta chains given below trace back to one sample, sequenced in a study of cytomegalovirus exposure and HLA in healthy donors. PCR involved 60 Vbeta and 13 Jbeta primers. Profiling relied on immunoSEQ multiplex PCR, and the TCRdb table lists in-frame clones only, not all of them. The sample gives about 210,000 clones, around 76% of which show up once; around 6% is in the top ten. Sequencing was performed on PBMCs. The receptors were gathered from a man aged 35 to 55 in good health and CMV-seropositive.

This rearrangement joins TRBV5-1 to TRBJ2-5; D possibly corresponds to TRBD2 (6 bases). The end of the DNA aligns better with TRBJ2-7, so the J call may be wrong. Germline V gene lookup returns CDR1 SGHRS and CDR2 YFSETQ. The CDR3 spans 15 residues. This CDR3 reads CASSLPPGAGYEQYF. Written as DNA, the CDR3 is TGCGCCAGCAGCCTACCCCCGGGAGCCGGATACGAGCAGTACTTC.

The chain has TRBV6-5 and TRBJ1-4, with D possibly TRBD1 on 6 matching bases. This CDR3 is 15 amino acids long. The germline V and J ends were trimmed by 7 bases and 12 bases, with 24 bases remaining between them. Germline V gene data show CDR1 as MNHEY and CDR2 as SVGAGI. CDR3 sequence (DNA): TGTGCCAGCATGTACGGAACAGCCAGAAAGGGGGAACTGTTTTTT. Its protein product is CASMYGTARKGELFF.

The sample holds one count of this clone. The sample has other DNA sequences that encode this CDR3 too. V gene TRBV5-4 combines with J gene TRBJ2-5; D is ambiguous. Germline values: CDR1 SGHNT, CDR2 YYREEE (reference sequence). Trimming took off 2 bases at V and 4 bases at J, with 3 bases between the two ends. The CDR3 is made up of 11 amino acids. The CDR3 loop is CASSFRETQYF. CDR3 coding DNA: TGTGCCAGCAGCTTCCGAGAGACCCAGTACTTC. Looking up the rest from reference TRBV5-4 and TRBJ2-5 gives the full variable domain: ETGVTQSPTHLIKTRGQQVTLRCSSQSGHNTVSWYQQALGQGPQFIFQYYREEENGRGNFPPRFSGLQFPNYSSELNVNALELDDSALYLCASSFRETQYFGPGTRLLVL.

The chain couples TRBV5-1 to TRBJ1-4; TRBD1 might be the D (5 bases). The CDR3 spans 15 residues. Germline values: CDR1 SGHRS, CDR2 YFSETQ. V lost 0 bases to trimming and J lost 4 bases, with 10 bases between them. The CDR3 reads CASSLDQGLNEKLFF. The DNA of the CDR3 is TGCGCCAGCAGCTTGGACCAGGGCCTTAATGAAAAACTGTTTTTT.

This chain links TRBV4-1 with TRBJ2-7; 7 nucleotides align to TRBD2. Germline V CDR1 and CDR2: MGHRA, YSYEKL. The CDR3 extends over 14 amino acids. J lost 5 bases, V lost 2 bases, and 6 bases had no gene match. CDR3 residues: CASSQTAGDDEQYF. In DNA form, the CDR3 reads TGCGCCAGCAGCCAAACGGCGGGAGACGACGAGCAGTACTTC.

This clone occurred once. The chain's CDR3 is CASSLPGKGLGETQYF. Here the CDR3 DNA reads TGTGCCAGCAGCTTGCCGGGAAAGGGTTTAGGAGAGACCCAGTACTTC. The rearrangement uses TRBV5-4 and TRBJ2-5, with D maybe TRBD2 (5 bases). Germline V CDR1 and CDR2: SGHNT, YYREEE (reference sequence). V was trimmed by 1 base and J by 4 bases, leaving 17 bases between them. CDR3 length: 16 residues.

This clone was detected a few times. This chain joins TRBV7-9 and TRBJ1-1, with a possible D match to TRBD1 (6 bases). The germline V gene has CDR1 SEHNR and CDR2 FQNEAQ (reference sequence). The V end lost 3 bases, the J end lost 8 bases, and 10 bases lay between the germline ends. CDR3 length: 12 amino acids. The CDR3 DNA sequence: TGTGCCAGCAGCTTCTCCGGACAGGAAGCTTTCTTT. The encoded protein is CASSFSGQEAFF.

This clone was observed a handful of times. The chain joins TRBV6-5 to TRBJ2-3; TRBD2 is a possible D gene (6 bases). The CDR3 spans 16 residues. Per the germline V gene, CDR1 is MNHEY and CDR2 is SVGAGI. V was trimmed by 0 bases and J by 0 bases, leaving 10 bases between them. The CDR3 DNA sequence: TGTGCCAGCAGTTACTCGGGTGGGACTAGCACAGATACGCAGTATTTT. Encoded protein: CASSYSGGTSTDTQYF.

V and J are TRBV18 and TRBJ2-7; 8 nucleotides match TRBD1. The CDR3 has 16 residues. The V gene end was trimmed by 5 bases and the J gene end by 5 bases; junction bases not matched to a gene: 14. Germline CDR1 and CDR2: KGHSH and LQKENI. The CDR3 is CASSSEDRAYADEQYF. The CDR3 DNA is TGTGCCAGCTCATCAGAGGACAGGGCCTATGCGGACGAGCAGTACTTC.

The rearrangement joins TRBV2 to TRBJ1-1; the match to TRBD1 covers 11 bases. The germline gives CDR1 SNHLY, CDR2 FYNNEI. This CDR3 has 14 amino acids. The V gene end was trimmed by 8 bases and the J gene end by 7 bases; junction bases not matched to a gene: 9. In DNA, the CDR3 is TGTGCCAGCCTTCACGGGACAGGGGGTTATGAAGCTTTCTTT. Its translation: CASLHGTGGYEAFF.

CDR3 bases: TGCAGCGTTGAAGATCTGGGGGGCAATGAGCAGTTCTTC. It is translated as CSVEDLGGNEQFF. The V gene is TRBV29-1, the J gene TRBJ2-1; TRBD2 is a possible D gene (6 bases). The V end lost 0 bases, the J end lost 6 bases, and 9 bases lay between the germline ends. This CDR3 region has 13 residues. Looked up from germline, CDR1 is SQVTM and CDR2 is ANQGSEA.

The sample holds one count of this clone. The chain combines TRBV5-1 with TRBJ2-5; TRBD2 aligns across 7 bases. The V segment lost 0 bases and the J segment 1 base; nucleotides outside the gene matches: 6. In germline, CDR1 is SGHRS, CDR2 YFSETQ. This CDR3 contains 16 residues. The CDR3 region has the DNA TGCGCCAGCAGCTTGGCCGTGGGAGGGACCCAAGAGACCCAGTACTTC. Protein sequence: CASSLAVGGTQETQYF.

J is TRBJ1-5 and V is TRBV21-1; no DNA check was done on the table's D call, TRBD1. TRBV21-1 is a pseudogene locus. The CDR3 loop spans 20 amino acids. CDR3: CASSKGGDRTPPRSNQPQHF. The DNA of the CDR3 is TGTGCCAGCAGCAAAGGGGGTGACAGGACGCCCCCACGGAGCAATCAGCCCCAGCATTTT.

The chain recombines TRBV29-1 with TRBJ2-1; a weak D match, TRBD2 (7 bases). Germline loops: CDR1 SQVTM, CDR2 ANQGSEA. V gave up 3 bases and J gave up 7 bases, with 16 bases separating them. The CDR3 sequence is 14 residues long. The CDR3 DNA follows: TGCAGCGTTGACGGGGGGCATGGGGGGAATGAGCAGTTCTTC. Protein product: CSVDGGHGGNEQFF.

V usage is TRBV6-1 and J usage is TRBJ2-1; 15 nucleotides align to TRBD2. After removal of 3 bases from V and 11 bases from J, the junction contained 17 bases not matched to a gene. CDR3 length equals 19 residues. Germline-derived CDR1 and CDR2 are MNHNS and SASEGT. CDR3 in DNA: TGTGCCAGCAGTGAGACCGCCACTGGACTAGCGGGAGGGCCGGGTCAGCAGTTCTTC. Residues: CASSETATGLAGGPGQQFF.

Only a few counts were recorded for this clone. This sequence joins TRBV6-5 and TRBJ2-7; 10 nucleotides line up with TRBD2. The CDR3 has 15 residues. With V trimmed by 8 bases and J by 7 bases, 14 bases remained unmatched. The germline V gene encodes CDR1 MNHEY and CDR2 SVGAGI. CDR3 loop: CASSRGASGSTEQYF. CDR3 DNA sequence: TGTGCCAGCTCTAGGGGGGCTAGCGGGAGTACGGAGCAGTACTTC.

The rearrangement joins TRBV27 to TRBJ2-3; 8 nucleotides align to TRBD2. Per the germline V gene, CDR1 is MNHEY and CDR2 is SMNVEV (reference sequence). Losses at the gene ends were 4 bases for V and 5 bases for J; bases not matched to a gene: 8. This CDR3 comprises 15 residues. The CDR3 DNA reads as TGTGCCAGCAGTTCCGGGAGGGCCGACGTAGATACGCAGTATTTT. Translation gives CASSSGRADVDTQYF.

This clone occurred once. The CDR3 protein is CSVKGALAGGSSTDTQYF. CDR3 in DNA: TGCAGCGTTAAGGGGGCACTAGCGGGAGGTTCTAGCACAGATACGCAGTATTTT. J is TRBJ2-3 and V is TRBV29-1; 12 bases match TRBD2. There are 18 residues in the CDR3. The junction had 12 bases not matched to a gene; V was cut back by 5 bases and J by 0 bases. Germline-derived CDR1 and CDR2 are SQVTM and ANQGSEA.

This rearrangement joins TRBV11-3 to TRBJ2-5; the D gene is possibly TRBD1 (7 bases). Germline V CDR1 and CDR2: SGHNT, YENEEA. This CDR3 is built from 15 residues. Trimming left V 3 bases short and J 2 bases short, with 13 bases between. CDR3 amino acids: CASSLGGQQQETQYF. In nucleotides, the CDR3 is TGTGCCAGCAGCTTGGGGGGACAGCAACAAGAGACCCAGTACTTC.

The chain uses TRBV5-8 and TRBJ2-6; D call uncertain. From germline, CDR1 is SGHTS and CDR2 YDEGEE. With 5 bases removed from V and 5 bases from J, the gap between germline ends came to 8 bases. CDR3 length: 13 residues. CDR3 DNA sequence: TGTGCCAGCAGACTACTTAGGGCCAACGTCCTGACTTTC. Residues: CASRLLRANVLTF.

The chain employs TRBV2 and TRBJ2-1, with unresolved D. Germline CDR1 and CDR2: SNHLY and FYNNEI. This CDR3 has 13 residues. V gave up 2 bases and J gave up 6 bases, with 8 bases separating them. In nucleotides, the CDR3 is TGTGCCAGCAGTGAATTCCTTCGCAATGAGCAGTTCTTC. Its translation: CASSEFLRNEQFF.

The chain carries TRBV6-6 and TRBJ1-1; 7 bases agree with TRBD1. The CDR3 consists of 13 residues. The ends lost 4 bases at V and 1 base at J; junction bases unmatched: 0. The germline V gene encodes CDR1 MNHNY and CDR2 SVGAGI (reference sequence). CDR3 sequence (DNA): TGTGCCAGCAGTTCAGGGGGGAACACTGAAGCTTTCTTT. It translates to CASSSGGNTEAFF.

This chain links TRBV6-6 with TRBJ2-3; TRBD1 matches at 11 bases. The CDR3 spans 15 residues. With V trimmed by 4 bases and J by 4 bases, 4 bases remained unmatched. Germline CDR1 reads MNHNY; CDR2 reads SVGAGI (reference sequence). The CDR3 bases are TGTGCCAGCAGTTTTCCGGGACAGGGGGCAGATACGCAGTATTTT. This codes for CASSFPGQGADTQYF.

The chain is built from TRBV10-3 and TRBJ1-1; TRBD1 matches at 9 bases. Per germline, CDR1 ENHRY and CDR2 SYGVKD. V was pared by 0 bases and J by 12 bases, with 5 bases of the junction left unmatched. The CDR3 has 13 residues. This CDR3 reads CAISESSDRGTFF. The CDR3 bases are TGTGCCATCAGTGAGTCGAGCGACAGGGGGACTTTCTTT.

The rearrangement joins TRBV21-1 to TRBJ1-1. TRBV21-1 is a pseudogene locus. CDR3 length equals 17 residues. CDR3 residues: CASSLERPPPVEVEAFF. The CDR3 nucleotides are TGTGCCAGCAGCTTAGAAAGGCCCCCACCGGTTGAGGTTGAAGCTTTCTTT.

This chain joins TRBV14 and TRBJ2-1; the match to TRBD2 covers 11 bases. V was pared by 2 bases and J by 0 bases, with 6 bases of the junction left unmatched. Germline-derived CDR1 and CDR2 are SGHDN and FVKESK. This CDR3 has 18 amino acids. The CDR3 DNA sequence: TGTGCCAGCAGCCAATTGTTACTAGCGGGAGACTCCTACAATGAGCAGTTCTTC. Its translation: CASSQLLLAGDSYNEQFF.

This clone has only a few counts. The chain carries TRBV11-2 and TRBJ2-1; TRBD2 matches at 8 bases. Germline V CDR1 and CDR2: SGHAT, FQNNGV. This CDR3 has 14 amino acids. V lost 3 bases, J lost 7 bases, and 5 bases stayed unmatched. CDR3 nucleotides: TGTGCCAGCAGCTTTAGCGGGGTACCGAATGAGCAGTTCTTC. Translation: CASSFSGVPNEQFF.

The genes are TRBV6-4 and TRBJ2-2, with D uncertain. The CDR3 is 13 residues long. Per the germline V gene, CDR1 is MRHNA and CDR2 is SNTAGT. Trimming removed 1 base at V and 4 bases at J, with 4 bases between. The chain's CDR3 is CASSDYGTGELFF. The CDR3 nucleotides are TGTGCCAGCAGTGACTACGGCACCGGGGAGCTGTTTTTT.

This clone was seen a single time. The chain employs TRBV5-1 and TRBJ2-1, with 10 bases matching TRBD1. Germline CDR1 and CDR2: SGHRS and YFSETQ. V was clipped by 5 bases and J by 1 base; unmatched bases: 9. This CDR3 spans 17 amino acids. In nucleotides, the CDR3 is TGCGCCAGCAGGGCCGGGACAGGGGATCGGTCCTACAATGAGCAGTTCTTC. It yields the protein CASRAGTGDRSYNEQFF.

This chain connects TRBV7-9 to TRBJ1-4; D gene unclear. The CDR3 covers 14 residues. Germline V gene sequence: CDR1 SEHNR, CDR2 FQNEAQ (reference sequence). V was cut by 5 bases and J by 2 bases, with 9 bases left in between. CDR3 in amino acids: CASSPSLTNEKLFF. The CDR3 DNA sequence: TGTGCCAGCAGCCCTAGCCTTACTAATGAAAAACTGTTTTTT.

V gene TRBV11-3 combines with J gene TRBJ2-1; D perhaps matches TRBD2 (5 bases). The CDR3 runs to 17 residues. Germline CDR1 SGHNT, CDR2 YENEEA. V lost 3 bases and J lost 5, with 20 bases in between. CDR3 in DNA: TGTGCCAGCAGCTTCGGCTCCGGGGTAGGCGGTAACAATGAGCAGTTCTTC. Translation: CASSFGSGVGGNNEQFF.